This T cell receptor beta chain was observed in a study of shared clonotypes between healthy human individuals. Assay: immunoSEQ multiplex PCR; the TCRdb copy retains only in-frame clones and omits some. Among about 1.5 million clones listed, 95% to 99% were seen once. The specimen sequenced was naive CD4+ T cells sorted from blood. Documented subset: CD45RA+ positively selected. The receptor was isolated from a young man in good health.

The CDR3 DNA reads as TGTGCCAGCAGCTCCAGACTAGCGGGAGGGCCTTACAATGAGCAGTTCTTC. Protein: CASSSRLAGGPYNEQFF. The chain joins TRBV7-9 to TRBJ2-1, with 14 bases identical to TRBD2. The CDR3 spans 17 residues. V was pared by 4 bases and J by 4 bases, with 6 bases of the junction left unmatched. Germline-derived CDR1 and CDR2 are SEHNR and FQNEAQ (reference sequence). The full variable domain, its missing parts supplied by reference TRBV7-9 and TRBJ2-1, is DTGVSQNPRHKITKRGQNVTFRCDPISEHNRLYWYRQTLGQGPEFLTYFQNEAQLEKSRLLSDRFSAERPKGSFSTLEIQRTEQGDSAMYLCASSSRLAGGPYNEQFFGPGTRLTVL.